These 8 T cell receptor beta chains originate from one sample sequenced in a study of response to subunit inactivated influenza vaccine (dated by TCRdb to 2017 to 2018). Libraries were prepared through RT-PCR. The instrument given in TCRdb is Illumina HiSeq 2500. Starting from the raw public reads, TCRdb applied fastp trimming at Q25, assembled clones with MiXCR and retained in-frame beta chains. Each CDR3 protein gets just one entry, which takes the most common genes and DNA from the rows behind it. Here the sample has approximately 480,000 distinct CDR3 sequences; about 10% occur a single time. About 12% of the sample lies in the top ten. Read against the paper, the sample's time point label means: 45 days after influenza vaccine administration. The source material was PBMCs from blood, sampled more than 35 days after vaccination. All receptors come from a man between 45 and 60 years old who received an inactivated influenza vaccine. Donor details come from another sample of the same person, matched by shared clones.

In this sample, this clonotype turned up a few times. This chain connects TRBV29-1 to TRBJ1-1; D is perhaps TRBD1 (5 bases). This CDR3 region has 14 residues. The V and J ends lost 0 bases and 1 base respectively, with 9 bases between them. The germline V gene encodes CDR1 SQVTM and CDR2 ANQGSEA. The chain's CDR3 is CSVEDFQGNTEAFF. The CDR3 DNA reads TGCAGCGTTGAAGATTTTCAGGGGAACACTGAAGCTTTCTTT. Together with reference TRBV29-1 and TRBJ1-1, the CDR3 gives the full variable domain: SAVISQKPSRDICQRGTSLTIQCQVDSQVTMMFWYRQQPGQSLTLIATANQGSEATYESGFVIDKFPISRPNLTFSTLTVSNMSPEDSSIYLCSVEDFQGNTEAFFGQGTRLTVV.

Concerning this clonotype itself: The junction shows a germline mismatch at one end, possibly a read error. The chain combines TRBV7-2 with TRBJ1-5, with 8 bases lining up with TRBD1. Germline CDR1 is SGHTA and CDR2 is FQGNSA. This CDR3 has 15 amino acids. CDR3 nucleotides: TGTGCCAGCAGTTTAGACAGGGGTGAGAATCAGCCCCAGCATTTT. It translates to CASSLDRGENQPQHF.

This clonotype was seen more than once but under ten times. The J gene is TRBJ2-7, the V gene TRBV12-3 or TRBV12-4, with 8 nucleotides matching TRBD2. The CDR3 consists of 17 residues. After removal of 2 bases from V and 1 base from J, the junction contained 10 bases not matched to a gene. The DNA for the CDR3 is TGTGCCAGCAGTTTAAGTTGGTCTAGCGGGCCTTCCTACGAGCAGTACTTC. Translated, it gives CASSLSWSSGPSYEQYF.

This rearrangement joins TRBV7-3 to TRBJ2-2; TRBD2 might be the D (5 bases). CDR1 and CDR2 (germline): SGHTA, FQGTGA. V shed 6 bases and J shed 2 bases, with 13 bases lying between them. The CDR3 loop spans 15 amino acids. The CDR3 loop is CASRGLAGNTGELFF. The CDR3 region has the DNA TGTGCCAGCAGGGGCCTAGCCGGAAACACCGGGGAGCTGTTTTTT.

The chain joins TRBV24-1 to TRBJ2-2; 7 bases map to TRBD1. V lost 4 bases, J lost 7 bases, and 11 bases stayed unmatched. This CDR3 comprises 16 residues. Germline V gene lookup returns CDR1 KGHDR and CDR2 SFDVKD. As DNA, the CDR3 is TGTGCCACCAGTGACCCACAGGGGACATTTGTCGGGGAGCTGTTTTTT. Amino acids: CATSDPQGTFVGELFF.

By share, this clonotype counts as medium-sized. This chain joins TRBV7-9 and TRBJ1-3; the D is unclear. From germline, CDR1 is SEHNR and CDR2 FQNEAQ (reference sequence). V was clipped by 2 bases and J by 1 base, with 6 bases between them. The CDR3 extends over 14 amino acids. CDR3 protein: CASSLTRSGNTIYF. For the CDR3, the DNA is TGTGCCAGCAGCTTAACCAGGTCTGGAAACACCATATATTTT.

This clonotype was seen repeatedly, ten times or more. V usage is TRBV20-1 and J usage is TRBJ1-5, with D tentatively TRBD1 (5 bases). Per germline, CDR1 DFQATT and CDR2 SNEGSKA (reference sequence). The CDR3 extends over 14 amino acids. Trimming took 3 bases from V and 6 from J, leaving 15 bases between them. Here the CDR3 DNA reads TGCAGTGCTAGGCCCGGGACCCCCATTCAGCCCCAGCATTTT. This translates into CSARPGTPIQPQHF.

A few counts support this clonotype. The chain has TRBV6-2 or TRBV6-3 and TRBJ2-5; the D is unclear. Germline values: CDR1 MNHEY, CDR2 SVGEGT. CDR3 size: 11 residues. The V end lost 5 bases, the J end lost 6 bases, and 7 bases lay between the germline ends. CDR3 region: CASSESQTQYF. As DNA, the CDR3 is TGTGCCAGCAGTGAGTCGCAGACCCAGTACTTC.